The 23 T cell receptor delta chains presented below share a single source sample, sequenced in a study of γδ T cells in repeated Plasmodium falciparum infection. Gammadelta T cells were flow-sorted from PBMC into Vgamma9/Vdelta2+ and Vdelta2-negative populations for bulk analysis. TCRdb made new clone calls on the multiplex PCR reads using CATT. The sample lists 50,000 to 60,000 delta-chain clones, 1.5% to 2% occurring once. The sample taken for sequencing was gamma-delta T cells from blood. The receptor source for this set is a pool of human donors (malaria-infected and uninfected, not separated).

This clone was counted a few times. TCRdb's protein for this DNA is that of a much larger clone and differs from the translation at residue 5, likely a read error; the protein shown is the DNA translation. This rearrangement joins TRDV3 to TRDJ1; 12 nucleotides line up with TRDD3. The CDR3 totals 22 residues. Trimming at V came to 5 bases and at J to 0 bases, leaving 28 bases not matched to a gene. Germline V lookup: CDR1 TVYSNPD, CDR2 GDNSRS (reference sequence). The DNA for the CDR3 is TGTGCCAACCGCACCCGCTCCTACGCCCGTACTGGGGGATACCGGTACACCGATAAACTCATCTTT. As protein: CANRTRSYARTGGYRYTDKLIF.

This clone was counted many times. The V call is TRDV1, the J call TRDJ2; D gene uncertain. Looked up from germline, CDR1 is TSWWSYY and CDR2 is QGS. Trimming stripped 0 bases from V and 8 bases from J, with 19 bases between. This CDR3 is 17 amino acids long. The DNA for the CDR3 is TGTGCTCTTGGGGAACTACGCTTCGAGGCCCTAGGGGCACAACTCTTCTTT. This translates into CALGELRFEALGAQLFF.

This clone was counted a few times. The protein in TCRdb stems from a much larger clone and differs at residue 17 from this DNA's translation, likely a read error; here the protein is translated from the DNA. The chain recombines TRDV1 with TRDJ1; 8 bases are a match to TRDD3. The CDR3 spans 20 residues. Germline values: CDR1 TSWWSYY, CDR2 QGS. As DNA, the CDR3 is TGTGCTCTTGGGGAAGTGTATCCCAGGAGGATGGGGGATTGGACCGATAGACTCATTTTT. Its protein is CALGEVYPRRMGDWTDRLIF.

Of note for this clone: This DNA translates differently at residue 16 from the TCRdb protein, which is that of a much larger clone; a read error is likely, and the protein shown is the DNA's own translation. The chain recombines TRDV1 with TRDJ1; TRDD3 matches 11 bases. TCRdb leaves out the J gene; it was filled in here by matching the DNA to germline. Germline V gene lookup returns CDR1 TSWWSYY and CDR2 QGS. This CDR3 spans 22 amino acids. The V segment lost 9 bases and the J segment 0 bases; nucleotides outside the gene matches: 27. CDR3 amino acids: CALSKYRNWGITLGLHTDKLIF. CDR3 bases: TGTGCTCTCAGTAAGTACCGCAACTGGGGGATAACTTTGGGATTGCACACCGATAAACTCATCTTT.

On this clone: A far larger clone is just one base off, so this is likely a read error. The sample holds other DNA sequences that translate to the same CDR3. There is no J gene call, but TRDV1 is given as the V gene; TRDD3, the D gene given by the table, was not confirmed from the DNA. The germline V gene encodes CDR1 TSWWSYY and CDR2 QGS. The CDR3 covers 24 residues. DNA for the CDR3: TGTGCTCTTGGGGAAACTGCGGTTCGGAATGACCTAATCGTACTGGGGGATAATCACGATAAACTCATTTTT. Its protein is CALGETAVRNDLIVLGDNHDKLIF.

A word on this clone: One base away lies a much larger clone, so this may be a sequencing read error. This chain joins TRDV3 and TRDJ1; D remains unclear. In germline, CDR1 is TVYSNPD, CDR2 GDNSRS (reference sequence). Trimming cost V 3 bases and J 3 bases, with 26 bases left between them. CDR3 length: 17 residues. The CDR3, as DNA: TGTGCCTTCCCTAAGGGCCCGGCATTAAGGACGGCCGATAAACTCATCTTT. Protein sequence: CAFPKGPALRTADKLIF.

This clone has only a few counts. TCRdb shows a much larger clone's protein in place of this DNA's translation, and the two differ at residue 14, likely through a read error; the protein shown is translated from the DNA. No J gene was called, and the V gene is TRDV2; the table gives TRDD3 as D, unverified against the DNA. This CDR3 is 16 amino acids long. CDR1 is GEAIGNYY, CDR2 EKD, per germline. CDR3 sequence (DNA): TGTGCCTGTGACTCCCTTACTGGGAGGTCGACCGATAAACCCATCTTT. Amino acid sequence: CACDSLTGRSTDKPIF.

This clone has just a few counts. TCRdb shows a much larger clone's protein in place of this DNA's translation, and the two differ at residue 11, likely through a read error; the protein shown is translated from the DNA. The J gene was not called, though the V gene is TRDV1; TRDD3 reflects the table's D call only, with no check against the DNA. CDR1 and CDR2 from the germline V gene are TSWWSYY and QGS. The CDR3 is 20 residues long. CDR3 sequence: CALGEPLGSGRYAYRMVFIF. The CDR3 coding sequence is TGTGCTCTTGGGGAACCTCTGGGCTCCGGGAGATACGCGTATCGGATGGTTTTCATCTTT.

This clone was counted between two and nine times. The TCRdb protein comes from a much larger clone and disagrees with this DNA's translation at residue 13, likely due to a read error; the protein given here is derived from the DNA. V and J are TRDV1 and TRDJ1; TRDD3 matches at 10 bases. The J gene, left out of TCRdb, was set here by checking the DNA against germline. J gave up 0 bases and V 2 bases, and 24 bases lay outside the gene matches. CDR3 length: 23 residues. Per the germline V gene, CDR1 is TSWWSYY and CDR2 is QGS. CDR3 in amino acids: CALGELLPARGRRGIRDTDKLIF. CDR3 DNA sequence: TGTGCTCTTGGGGAATTGCTTCCCGCGCGAGGGAGAAGGGGGATACGCGACACCGATAAACTCATCTTT.

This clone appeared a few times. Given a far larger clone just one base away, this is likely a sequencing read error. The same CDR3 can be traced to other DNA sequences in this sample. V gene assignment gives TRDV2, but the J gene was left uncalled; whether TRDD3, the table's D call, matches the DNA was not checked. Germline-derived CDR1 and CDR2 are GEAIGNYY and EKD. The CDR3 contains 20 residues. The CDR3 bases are TGTGCCTGTGACGCCTTCCTCGAACTGGGGGATTCTTTCTACACCGATAAACTCATCTTC. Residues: CACDAFLELGDSFYTDKLIF.

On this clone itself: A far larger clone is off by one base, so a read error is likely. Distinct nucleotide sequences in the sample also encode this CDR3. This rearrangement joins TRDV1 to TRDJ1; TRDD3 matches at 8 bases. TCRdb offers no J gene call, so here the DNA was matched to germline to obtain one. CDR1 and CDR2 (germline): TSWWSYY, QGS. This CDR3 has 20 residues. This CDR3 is CALGELRPTWGYWYTDKLIF. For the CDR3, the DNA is TGCGCTCTTGGGGAACTACGACCAACATGGGGATACTGGTACACCGATAAACTCATCTTT.

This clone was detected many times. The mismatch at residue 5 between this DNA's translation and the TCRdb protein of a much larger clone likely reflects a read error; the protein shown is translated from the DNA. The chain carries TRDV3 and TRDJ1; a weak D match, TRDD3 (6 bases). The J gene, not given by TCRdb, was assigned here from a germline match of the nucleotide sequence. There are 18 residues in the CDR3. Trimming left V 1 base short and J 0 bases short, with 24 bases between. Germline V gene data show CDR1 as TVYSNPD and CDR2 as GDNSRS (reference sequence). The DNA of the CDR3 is TGTGCCTTTAAGGGCTACGTTGGGGGTTACCGAGACACCGATAAACTCATCTTT. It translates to CAFKGYVGGYRDTDKLIF.

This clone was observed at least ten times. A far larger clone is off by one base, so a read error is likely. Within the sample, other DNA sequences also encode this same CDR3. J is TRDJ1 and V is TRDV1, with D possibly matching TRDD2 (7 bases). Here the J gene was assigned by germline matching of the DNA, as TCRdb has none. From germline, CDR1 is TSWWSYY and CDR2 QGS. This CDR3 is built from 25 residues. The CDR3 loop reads CALGEPHFLRGSLRWGASYTDKLIF. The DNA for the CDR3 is TGTGCTCTCGGGGAACCTCATTTCCTACGGGGTTCGTTACGCTGGGGAGCCTCCTACACCGATAAACTCATCTTT.

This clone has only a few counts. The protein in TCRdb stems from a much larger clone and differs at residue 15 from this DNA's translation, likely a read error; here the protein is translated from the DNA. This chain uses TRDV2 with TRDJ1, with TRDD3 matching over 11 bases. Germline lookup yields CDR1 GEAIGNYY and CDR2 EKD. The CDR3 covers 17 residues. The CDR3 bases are TGTGCCTGTGACACTCTGGGGGATACTTCGTACACCGATAAACACATCTTT. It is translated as CACDTLGDTSYTDKHIF.

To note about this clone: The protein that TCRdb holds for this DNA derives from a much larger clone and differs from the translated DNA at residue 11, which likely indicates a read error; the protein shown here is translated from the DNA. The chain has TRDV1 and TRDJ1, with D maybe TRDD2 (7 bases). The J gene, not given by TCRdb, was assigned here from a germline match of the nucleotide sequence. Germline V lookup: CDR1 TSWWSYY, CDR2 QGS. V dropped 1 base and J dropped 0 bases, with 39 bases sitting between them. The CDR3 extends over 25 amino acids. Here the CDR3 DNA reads TGTGCTCTTGGGGAACCTCATTTCCTACGGTGTTCGTTACGCTGGGGAGCCTCCTACACCGATAAACTCATCTTT. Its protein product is CALGEPHFLRCSLRWGASYTDKLIF.

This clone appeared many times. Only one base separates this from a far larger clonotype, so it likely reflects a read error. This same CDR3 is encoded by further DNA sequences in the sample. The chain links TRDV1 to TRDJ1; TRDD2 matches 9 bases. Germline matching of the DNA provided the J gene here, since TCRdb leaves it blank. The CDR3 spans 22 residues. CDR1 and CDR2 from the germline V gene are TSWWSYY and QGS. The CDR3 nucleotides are TGTGCTCTTGGGGGTCCCGCCTTCCTACGAAACTGGGGATGGAGGTACACCGACAAACTCATCTTT. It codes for CALGGPAFLRNWGWRYTDKLIF.

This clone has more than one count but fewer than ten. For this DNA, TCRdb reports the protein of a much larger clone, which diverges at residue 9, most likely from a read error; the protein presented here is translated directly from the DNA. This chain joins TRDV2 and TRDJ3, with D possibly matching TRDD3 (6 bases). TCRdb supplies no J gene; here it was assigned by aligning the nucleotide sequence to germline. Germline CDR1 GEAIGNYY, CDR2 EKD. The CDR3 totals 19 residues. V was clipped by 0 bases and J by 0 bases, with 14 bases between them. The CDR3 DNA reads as TGTGCCTGTGACACCGTTGGGGATCCAGGCTCCTGGGACACCCGACAGATGTTTTTC. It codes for CACDTVGDPGSWDTRQMFF.

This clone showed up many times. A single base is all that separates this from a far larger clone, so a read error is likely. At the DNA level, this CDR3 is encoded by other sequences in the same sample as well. The CDR3 loop is CAFRGYWGIPDKLIF. CDR3 nucleotides: TGTGCCTTCCGAGGTTACTGGGGGATTCCCGATAAACTCATCTTT. The chain recombines TRDV3 with TRDJ1; TRDD3 agrees at 10 bases. CDR1 and CDR2 from the germline V gene are TVYSNPD and GDNSRS (reference sequence). The junction had 10 bases not matched to a gene; V was cut back by 3 bases and J by 3 bases. The CDR3 covers 15 residues. The full variable domain, in which reference TRDV3 and TRDJ1 provide the parts outside the CDR3, is CDKVTQSSPDQTVASGSEVVLLCTYDTVYSNPDLFWYRIRPDYSFQFVFYGDNSRSEGADFTQGRFSVKHILTQKAFHLVISPVRTEDSATYYCAFRGYWGIPDKLIFGKGTRVTVEP.

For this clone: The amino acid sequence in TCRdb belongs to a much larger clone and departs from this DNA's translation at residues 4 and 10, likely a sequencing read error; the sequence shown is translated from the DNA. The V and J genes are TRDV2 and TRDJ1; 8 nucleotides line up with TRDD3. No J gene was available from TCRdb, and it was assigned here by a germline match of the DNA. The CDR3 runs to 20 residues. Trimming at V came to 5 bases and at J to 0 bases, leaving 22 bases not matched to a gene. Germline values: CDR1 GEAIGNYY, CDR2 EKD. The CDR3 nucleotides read TGTGCCTGTGGCACGATATTACTGGGGGGTACGCGGGCTTACACCGATAAACTCATCTTT. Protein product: CACGTILLGGTRAYTDKLIF.

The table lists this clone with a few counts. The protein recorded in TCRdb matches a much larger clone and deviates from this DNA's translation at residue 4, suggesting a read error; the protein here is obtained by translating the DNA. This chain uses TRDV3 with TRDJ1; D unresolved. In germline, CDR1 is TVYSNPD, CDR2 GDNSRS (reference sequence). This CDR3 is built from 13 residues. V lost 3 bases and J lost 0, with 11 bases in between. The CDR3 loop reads CAFSYSDTDKLIF. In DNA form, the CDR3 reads TGTGCCTTCTCATACTCGGACACCGATAAACTCATCTTT.

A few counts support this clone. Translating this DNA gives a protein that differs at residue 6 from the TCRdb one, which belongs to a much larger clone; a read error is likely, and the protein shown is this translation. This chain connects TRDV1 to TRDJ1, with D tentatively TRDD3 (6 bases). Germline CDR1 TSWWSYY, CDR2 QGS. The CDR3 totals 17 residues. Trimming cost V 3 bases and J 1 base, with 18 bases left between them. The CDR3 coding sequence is TGTGCTCTTGGGGAGGTCTTCCCCCCACTGGGCACCGATAAACTCATCTTT. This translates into CALGEVFPPLGTDKLIF.

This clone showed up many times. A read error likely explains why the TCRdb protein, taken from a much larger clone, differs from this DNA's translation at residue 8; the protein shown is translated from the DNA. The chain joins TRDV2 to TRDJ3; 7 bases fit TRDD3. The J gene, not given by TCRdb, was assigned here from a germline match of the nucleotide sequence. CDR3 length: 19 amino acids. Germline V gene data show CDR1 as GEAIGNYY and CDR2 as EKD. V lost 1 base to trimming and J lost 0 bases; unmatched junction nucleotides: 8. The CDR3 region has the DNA TGTGCCTGTGACACTGGGGGACTCGGGAGCTCCTGGGACACCCGACAGATGTTTTTC. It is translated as CACDTGGLGSSWDTRQMFF.

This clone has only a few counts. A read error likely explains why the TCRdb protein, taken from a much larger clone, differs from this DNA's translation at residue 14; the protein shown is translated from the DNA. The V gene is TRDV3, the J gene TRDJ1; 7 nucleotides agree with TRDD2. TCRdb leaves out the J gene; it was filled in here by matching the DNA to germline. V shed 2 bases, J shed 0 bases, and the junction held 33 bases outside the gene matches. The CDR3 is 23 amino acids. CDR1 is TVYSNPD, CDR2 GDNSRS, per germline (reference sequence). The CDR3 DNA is TGTGCCTTTCCCATTCCTACGATCTCGGCGAAGCATAGACACCGCATGTACACCGATAAACTCATCTTT. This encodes CAFPIPTISAKHRHRMYTDKLIF.